The table lists the clone carrying this T cell receptor beta chain with a few counts. There are 13 residues in the CDR3. Trimming removed 10 bases from V and 4 bases from J, with 16 bases in between. From germline, CDR1 is LNHDA and CDR2 SQIVND (reference sequence). Method: immunoSEQ multiplex PCR; TCRdb's copy keeps in-frame clones and lacks some. The sample lists fewer than 250,000 clones, approximately 90% occurring once. The sample belongs to a study of blood T cell repertoires in COVID-19. Study context: Sources were T cells, B-cell-depleted T cells, or PBMCs; the material itself was cDNA or gDNA.

Sample: peripheral blood. The sequence was collected from a woman aged 40 to 50 who had recovered from COVID-19. The V call is TRBV19, the J call TRBJ1-2, with D possibly being TRBD1 (6 bases). The CDR3, as DNA: TGTGCCATCTCCTGGGGGCGAAGCTATGGCTACACCTTC. Translation gives CAISWGRSYGYTF.